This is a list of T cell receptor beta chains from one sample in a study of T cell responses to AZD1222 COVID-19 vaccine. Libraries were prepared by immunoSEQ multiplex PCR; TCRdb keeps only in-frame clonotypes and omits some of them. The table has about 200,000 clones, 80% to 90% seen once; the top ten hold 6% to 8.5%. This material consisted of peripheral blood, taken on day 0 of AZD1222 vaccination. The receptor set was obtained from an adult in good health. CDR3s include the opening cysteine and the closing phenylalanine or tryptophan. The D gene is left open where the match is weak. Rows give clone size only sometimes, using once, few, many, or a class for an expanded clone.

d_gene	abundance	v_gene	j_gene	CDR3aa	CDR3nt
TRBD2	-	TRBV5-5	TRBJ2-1	CASSLGQRGGNEQFF	TGTGCCAGCAGCTTGGGTCAGCGGGGAGGGAATGAGCAGTTCTTC
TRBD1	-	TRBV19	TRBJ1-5	CASSKDRVPNQPQHF	TGTGCCAGTAGTAAGGACAGGGTCCCCAATCAGCCCCAGCATTTT
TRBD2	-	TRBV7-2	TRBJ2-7	CANQQGEGSIYEQYF	TGTGCCAACCAACAAGGGGAGGGATCTATTTACGAGCAGTACTTC
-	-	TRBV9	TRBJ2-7	CASSPQGLKNSYEQYF	TGTGCCAGCAGCCCCCAGGGACTCAAAAATTCCTACGAGCAGTACTTC
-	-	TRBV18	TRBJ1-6	CASSPSLSSPLHF	TGTGCCAGCTCACCGAGCCTGTCCTCACCCCTCCACTTT
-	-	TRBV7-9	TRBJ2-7	CASSLDREGGYEQYF	TGTGCCAGCAGCTTAGACAGGGAAGGGGGCTACGAGCAGTACTTC
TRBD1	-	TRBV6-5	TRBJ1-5	CASSPGTGGSQPQHF	TGTGCCAGCAGTCCCGGGACAGGGGGCTCTCAGCCCCAGCATTTT
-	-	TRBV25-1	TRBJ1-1	CASMKGLSGAFF	TGTGCCAGCATGAAAGGTTTATCGGGAGCTTTCTTT
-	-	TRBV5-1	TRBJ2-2	CASSSRGTDTGELFF	TGCGCCAGCAGCAGCCGCGGGACGGACACCGGGGAGCTGTTTTTT
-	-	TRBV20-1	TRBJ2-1	CSASSFRFEQFF	TGCAGTGCTAGTAGCTTCAGGTTTGAGCAGTTCTTC
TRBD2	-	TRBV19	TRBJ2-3	CASSVGTSGGGKPHTDTQYF	TGTGCCAGTAGTGTGGGGACTAGCGGGGGGGGAAAACCCCACACAGATACGCAGTATTTT
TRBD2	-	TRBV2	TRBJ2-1	CASRFSSLAGDHHGEQFF	TGTGCCAGCAGATTCTCGAGTCTAGCGGGGGACCATCACGGTGAGCAGTTCTTC
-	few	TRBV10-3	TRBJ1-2	CAIAANYGYTF	TGTGCCATAGCAGCAAACTATGGCTACACCTTC
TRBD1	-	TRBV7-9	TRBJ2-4	CASSLGGTGHPWAKNIQYF	TGTGCCAGCAGCTTAGGTGGGACAGGGCACCCTTGGGCCAAAAACATTCAGTACTTC
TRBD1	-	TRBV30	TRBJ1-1	CAWSAADRDNTEAFF	TGTGCCTGGAGTGCCGCGGACAGGGACAACACTGAAGCTTTCTTT
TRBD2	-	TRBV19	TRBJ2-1	CASSIGGTSYNEQFF	TGTGCCAGTAGTATCGGGGGGACCTCTTACAATGAGCAGTTCTTC
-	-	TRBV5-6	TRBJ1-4	CASSLGPTNEKLFF	TGTGCCAGCAGCTTGGGCCCGACCAATGAAAAACTGTTTTTT
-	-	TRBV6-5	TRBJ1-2	CASSRDANYGYTF	TGTGCCAGCAGTCGGGACGCAAACTATGGCTACACCTTC
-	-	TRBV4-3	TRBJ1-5	CASSQEVDQPQHF	TGCGCCAGCAGCCAAGAAGTAGATCAGCCCCAGCATTTT
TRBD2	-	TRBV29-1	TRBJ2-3	CSAEGGLGTDTQYF	TGCAGCGCAGAAGGGGGACTAGGGACAGATACGCAGTATTTT
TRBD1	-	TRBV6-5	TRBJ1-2	CASSFGQGGGYTF	TGTGCCAGCAGTTTTGGACAGGGAGGAGGCTACACCTTC
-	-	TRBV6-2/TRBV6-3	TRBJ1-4	CASSYSPTGNVATNEKLFF	TGTGCCAGCAGTTACTCCCCGACAGGAAACGTGGCAACTAATGAAAAACTGTTTTTT
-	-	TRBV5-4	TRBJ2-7	CASSKDGTSYEQYF	TGTGCCAGCAGCAAGGACGGGACTTCATACGAGCAGTACTTC
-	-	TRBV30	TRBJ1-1	CAWSVPARPNTEAFF	TGTGCCTGGAGTGTACCCGCCCGGCCGAACACTGAAGCTTTCTTT
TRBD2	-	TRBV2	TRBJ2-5	CAWTSGGETQYF	TGTGCCTGGACTAGCGGGGGAGAGACCCAGTACTTC
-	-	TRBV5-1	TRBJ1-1	CASSQTGTRNTEAFF	TGCGCCAGCAGCCAAACCGGGACAAGAAACACTGAAGCTTTCTTT
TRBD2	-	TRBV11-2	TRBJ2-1	CASRRLAGDKSRSYNEQFF	TGTGCCAGCAGACGGTTAGCGGGGGACAAATCCCGCTCCTACAATGAGCAGTTCTTC
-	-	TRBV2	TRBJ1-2	CASSDPIQGILNSANYGYTF	TGTGCCAGCAGTGATCCCATTCAGGGGATTCTCAACTCAGCTAACTATGGCTACACCTTC
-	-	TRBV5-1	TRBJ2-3	CASSPSDFTSTDTQYF	TGCGCCAGCAGCCCTTCGGACTTTACTAGCACAGATACGCAGTATTTT
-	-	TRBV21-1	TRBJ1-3	CASRGEGGISGNTIYF	TGTGCCAGCAGGGGGGAAGGGGGAATCTCTGGAAACACCATATATTTT
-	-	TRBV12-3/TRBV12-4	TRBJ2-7	CASSLRKTYEQYF	TGTGCCAGCAGTCTACGAAAGACCTACGAGCAGTACTTC
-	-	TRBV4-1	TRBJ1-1	CASSPPQSGWAFF	TGCGCCAGCAGCCCCCCCCAGTCGGGTTGGGCTTTCTTT